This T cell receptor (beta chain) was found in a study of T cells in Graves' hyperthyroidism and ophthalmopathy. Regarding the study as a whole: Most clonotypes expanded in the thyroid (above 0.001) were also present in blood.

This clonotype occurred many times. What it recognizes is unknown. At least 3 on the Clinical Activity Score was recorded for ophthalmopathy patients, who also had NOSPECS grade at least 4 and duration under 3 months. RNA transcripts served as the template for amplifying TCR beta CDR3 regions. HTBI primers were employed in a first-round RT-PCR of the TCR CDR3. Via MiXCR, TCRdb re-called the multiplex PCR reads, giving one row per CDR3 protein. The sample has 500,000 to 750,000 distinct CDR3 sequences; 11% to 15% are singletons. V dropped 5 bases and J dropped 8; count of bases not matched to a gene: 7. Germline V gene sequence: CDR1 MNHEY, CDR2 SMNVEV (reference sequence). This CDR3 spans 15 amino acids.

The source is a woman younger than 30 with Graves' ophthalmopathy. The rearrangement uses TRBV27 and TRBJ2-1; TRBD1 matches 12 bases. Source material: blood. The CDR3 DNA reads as TGTGCCAGCAGTCCCGGGACAGGGGGCAGGGATGAGCAGTTCTTC. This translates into CASSPGTGGRDEQFF.